The 31 T cell receptor beta chains in this list originate from one sample, sequenced in a study of neurological immune-mediated disorders. TCRdb ran MiXCR on the 5' RACE reads and lists one entry per CDR3 protein. Of 90,000 to 150,000 distinct CDR3 sequences in the sample, roughly 3.1% were seen once. Sequences were obtained from PBMCs. The receptors were sampled from a woman aged 30 to 39 with multiple sclerosis.

There are many counts of this clonotype. This chain uses TRBV7-9 with TRBJ1-1; 7 bases map to TRBD1. In germline, CDR1 is SEHNR, CDR2 FQNEAQ (reference sequence). The trim removed 7 bases at V and 2 bases at J, leaving 10 bases unmatched. This CDR3 has 15 amino acids. The CDR3 reads CASTLRDSSNTEAFF. The CDR3 nucleotides are TGTGCCAGCACCCTCAGGGACAGTTCAAACACTGAAGCTTTCTTT.

This clonotype was counted ten times or more. The chain links TRBV4-3 to TRBJ2-1; 8 bases map to TRBD2. Trimming at V came to 0 bases and at J to 0 bases, leaving 4 bases not matched to a gene. Germline V CDR1 and CDR2: LGHNA, YSLEER. This CDR3 spans 17 amino acids. CDR3 sequence reads: CASSQEVAGSSYNEQFF. Written as DNA, the CDR3 is TGCGCCAGCAGCCAAGAGGTAGCGGGGAGCTCCTACAATGAGCAGTTCTTC.

This clonotype was picked up many times. The chain is built from TRBV7-6 and TRBJ1-1; 7 bases fit TRBD1. The CDR3 has 15 amino acids. V gave up 5 bases and J gave up 5 bases; unmatched junction bases: 11. Germline CDR1 reads SGHVS; CDR2 reads FNYEAQ. The CDR3 region is CASSRDSNRNTEAFF. DNA of the CDR3: TGTGCCAGCAGCCGGGACAGCAATCGAAATACTGAAGCTTTCTTT. Complete variable domain (other parts from reference TRBV7-6 and TRBJ1-1): GAGVSQSPRYKVTKRGQDVALRCDPISGHVSLYWYRQALGQGPEFLTYFNYEAQQDKSGLPNDRFSAERPEGSISTLTIQRTEQRDSAMYRCASSRDSNRNTEAFFGQGTRLTVV.

At least ten counts were recorded for this clonotype. The chain links TRBV20-1 to TRBJ2-2; 9 bases line up with TRBD2. V trimming: 6 bases; J trimming: 5 bases; junction bases outside the gene matches: 16. The germline gives CDR1 DFQATT, CDR2 SNEGSKA (reference sequence). The CDR3 length is 17 residues. The CDR3 reads CSAPSPSGVGGTGELFF. Written as DNA, the CDR3 is TGCAGTGCCCCGAGCCCTAGCGGGGTTGGGGGGACCGGGGAGCTGTTTTTT.

This clonotype has a count of ten or more. The genes are TRBV7-9 and TRBJ2-7, with D possibly TRBD2 on 5 matching bases. The CDR3 runs 13 residues. Germline CDR1 SEHNR, CDR2 FQNEAQ (reference sequence). V lost 2 bases and J lost 7, with 12 bases in between. This CDR3 reads CASSLRGLDEQYF. The CDR3 DNA reads TGTGCCAGCAGCTTACGAGGGTTGGATGAGCAGTACTTC.

Many counts were recorded for this clonotype. The chain uses TRBV7-9 and TRBJ2-7; the D call may be TRBD1 or TRBD2 (6 bases each). Trimming took off 5 bases at V and 3 bases at J, with 14 bases between the two ends. Germline loops: CDR1 SEHNR, CDR2 FQNEAQ (reference sequence). The length of the CDR3 is 14 residues. CDR3 DNA sequence: TGTGCCAGCAGCCCCTCGGGGGCCCACTACGAGCAGTACTTC. This encodes CASSPSGAHYEQYF.

This clonotype was detected many times. The chain links TRBV6-2 or TRBV6-3 to TRBJ2-5; maybe TRBD1 (5 bases). This CDR3 is built from 17 residues. V dropped 3 bases and J dropped 4 bases, with 21 bases sitting between them. Per germline, CDR1 MNHEY and CDR2 SVGEGT. The CDR3 coding sequence is TGTGCCAGCAGTTATCTGCGAACCAGGGAACCCAGAGAGACCCAGTACTTC. Protein product: CASSYLRTREPRETQYF.

This clonotype was detected ten times or more. This chain connects TRBV7-6 to TRBJ1-2; no clear D. Germline CDR1 is SGHVS and CDR2 is FNYEAQ. The CDR3 extends over 14 amino acids. The V gene lost 1 base and the J gene lost 3 bases, with 9 bases spanning the gap. The CDR3 DNA is TGTGCCAGCAGCTTAGAATGGGGAGACTATGGCTACACCTTC. This codes for CASSLEWGDYGYTF.

V gene TRBV7-2 combines with J gene TRBJ1-1; 9 bases agree with TRBD1. J was trimmed by 0 bases and V by 5 bases; bases with no gene match: 4. This CDR3 region has 15 residues. Germline V CDR1 and CDR2: SGHTA, FQGNSA. The CDR3 DNA sequence: TGTGCCAGCAGCCCGGGACAGGGACTGAACACTGAAGCTTTCTTT. It specifies CASSPGQGLNTEAFF.

In this sample, this clonotype turned up many times. V usage is TRBV3-1 and J usage is TRBJ1-6, with TRBD1 matching 9 bases. There are 17 residues in the CDR3. V shed 1 base, J shed 7 bases, and the junction held 8 bases outside the gene matches. Germline V CDR1 and CDR2: LGHDT, YNNKEL (reference sequence). CDR3 protein: CASSQGSGTGRNSPLHF. CDR3 sequence (DNA): TGTGCCAGCAGCCAAGGATCGGGGACAGGGAGAAATTCACCCCTCCACTTT.

This clonotype was counted ten times or more. The chain uses TRBV5-1 and TRBJ2-3; TRBD2 agrees at 10 bases. V lost 2 bases to trimming and J lost 2 bases; unmatched junction nucleotides: 5. Germline V gene data show CDR1 as SGHRS and CDR2 as YFSETQ. CDR3 length: 16 residues. As DNA, the CDR3 is TGCGCCAGCAGCTTCTCGACTAGCGGGCCCACAGATACGCAGTATTTT. Its protein product is CASSFSTSGPTDTQYF.

This clonotype was detected many times. The chain uses TRBV5-1 and TRBJ2-1; D possibly corresponds to TRBD1 (8 bases). The V end lost 1 base, the J end lost 6 bases, and 14 bases lay between the germline ends. Germline-derived CDR1 and CDR2 are SGHRS and YFSETQ. The CDR3 is made up of 15 amino acids. In DNA form, the CDR3 reads TGCGCCAGCAGCTTGATCCACAGGGGGGGCAATGAGCAGTTCTTC. Translated: CASSLIHRGGNEQFF.

The rearrangement uses TRBV7-9 and TRBJ1-1; D is unresolved. Germline assignment: CDR1 SEHNR and CDR2 FQNEAQ (reference sequence). Deletions cut 0 bases from V and 3 bases from J, with 14 bases between. This CDR3 has 16 residues. DNA for the CDR3: TGTGCCAGCAGCTTAGCCGCCGAAAGGGTCCACACTGAAGCTTTCTTT. It codes for CASSLAAERVHTEAFF.

Remarks on this clonotype: A much larger clone differs by one base, so this may be a read error. This sequence joins TRBV12-3 or TRBV12-4 and TRBJ1-6; D not resolved. Between the trimmed V and J ends, which lost 3 bases and 15 bases, there was a span of 9 bases. This CDR3 is built from 11 residues. CDR3 sequence reads: CASSFGENLHF. CDR3 nucleotides: TGTGCCAGCAGTTTTGGGGAAAACCTCCACTTT.

This clonotype was observed many times. V usage is TRBV3-1 and J usage is TRBJ1-1; maybe TRBD1 (5 bases). The germline V gene has CDR1 LGHDT and CDR2 YNNKEL (reference sequence). The CDR3 extends over 17 amino acids. The V and J ends lost 2 bases and 4 bases respectively, with 20 bases between them. CDR3 DNA sequence: TGTGCCAGCAGCCAAAGAGCTGGGATTGGGGGGAGCACTGAAGCTTTCTTT. Translated, it gives CASSQRAGIGGSTEAFF.

This clonotype was counted many times. The chain carries TRBV10-3 and TRBJ1-5; the D gene is possibly TRBD1 (5 bases). V lost 4 bases, J lost 2 bases, and 9 bases lay in between. In germline, CDR1 is ENHRY, CDR2 SYGVKD. The CDR3 extends over 14 amino acids. The CDR3 loop reads CAISGEGGNQPQHF. Written as DNA, the CDR3 is TGTGCCATCAGTGGCGAAGGGGGCAATCAGCCCCAGCATTTT.

The sample holds many counts of this clonotype. This chain links TRBV29-1 with TRBJ1-2, with no clear D. CDR3 length equals 15 residues. Trimming took off 7 bases at V and 2 bases at J, with 20 bases between the two ends. The germline V gene has CDR1 SQVTM and CDR2 ANQGSEA. The CDR3 protein is CSDVGPANGNYGYTF. The CDR3 DNA reads TGCAGCGATGTGGGTCCCGCTAACGGGAACTATGGCTACACCTTC.

The V call is TRBV5-1, the J call TRBJ1-3; D ambiguous. Germline V CDR1 and CDR2: SGHRS, YFSETQ. The CDR3 is 14 amino acids. V dropped 2 bases and J dropped 0 bases, with 6 bases sitting between them. The DNA of the CDR3 is TGCGCCAGCAGCTTATCAACCTCTGGAAACACCATATATTTT. Amino acid sequence: CASSLSTSGNTIYF.

This clonotype was picked up many times. This chain uses TRBV29-1 with TRBJ1-1, with D hard to call. Trimming left V 7 bases short and J 5 bases short, with 11 bases between. The germline V gene has CDR1 SQVTM and CDR2 ANQGSEA. This CDR3 is 11 amino acids long. CDR3: CSAHGETEAFF. As DNA, the CDR3 is TGCAGCGCCCATGGGGAGACTGAAGCTTTCTTT.

This clonotype was seen many times. V is TRBV5-5 and J is TRBJ2-7; 8 nucleotides match TRBD1. The J segment lost 5 bases and the V segment lost 4 bases, leaving 8 bases of the junction unmatched. The length of the CDR3 is 14 residues. Germline-derived CDR1 and CDR2 are SGHKS and YYEKEE (reference sequence). The DNA for the CDR3 is TGTGCCAGCAGCCAGCGGACAGGGATCCACGAGCAGTACTTC. It is translated as CASSQRTGIHEQYF.

This clonotype was recorded at least ten times. CDR3 region: CASSVAGGGTDTQYF. The CDR3 nucleotides are TGTGCCAGCAGTGTCGCGGGCGGGGGCACAGATACGCAGTATTTT. The chain employs TRBV6-4 and TRBJ2-3; D may be TRBD2 (6 bases). V was shortened by 4 bases and J by 1 base, with 12 bases between the two germline ends. CDR3 length: 15 amino acids. Germline V CDR1 and CDR2: MRHNA, SNTAGT.

At least ten counts were recorded for this clonotype. V and J are TRBV7-7 and TRBJ2-2, with D possibly matching TRBD2 (6 bases). The CDR3 runs to 15 residues. Trimming shortened V by 5 bases and J by 6 bases, and 16 bases separated the two germline ends. Germline assignment: CDR1 SSHAT and CDR2 FNYEAQ (reference sequence). The CDR3 sequence: CASSPRDLNSGELFF. CDR3 in DNA: TGTGCCAGCAGCCCGCGGGATTTAAACTCCGGGGAGCTGTTTTTT.

This clonotype was seen many times. The gene calls are TRBV7-9 and TRBJ1-2; no clear D gene. This CDR3 has 14 amino acids. The V end lost 5 bases, the J end lost 3 bases, and 13 bases lay between the germline ends. CDR1 SEHNR and CDR2 FQNEAQ come from the germline V gene (reference sequence). CDR3 loop: CASSGRVLDYGYTF. Written as DNA, the CDR3 is TGTGCCAGCAGCGGAAGGGTGTTGGACTATGGCTACACCTTC.

To note about this clonotype: One end of the junction does not line up with germline, which may come from a read error. The CDR3 nucleotides are TGTGCCAGCATCTACGGGCAGGGGGATCAGCACCAGCATTTT. Residues: CASIYGQGDQHQHF. V is TRBV5-6 and J is TRBJ1-5, with 7 positions matching TRBD1. The CDR3 length is 14 residues. CDR1 and CDR2 (germline): SGHDT, YYEEEE.

This clonotype was counted at least ten times. For the CDR3, the DNA is TGTGCCAGCAGCTTATTTCATTACACCCCCACAGATACGCAGTATTTT. Protein product: CASSLFHYTPTDTQYF. This chain connects TRBV7-8 to TRBJ2-3, with D unresolved. The germline gives CDR1 SGHVS, CDR2 FQNEAQ. This CDR3 region has 16 residues. The V gene lost 2 bases and the J gene lost 2 bases, with 14 bases spanning the gap.

In this sample, this clonotype turned up many times. The chain carries TRBV18 and TRBJ1-5; tentatively, D is TRBD1 (5 bases). The V end lost 3 bases, the J end lost 6 bases, and 12 bases lay between the germline ends. The CDR3 is 14 amino acids. From germline, CDR1 is KGHSH and CDR2 LQKENI. The CDR3 coding sequence is TGTGCCAGCTCACCGATGGGAAGGGGTCAGCCCCAGCATTTT. Protein product: CASSPMGRGQPQHF.

This clonotype has ten or more counts. The V call is TRBV7-9, the J call TRBJ1-1, with 8 bases aligning to TRBD1. V lost 4 bases, J lost 4 bases, and 8 bases stayed unmatched. Germline CDR1 is SEHNR and CDR2 is FQNEAQ (reference sequence). The CDR3 spans 15 residues. CDR3 loop: CASSSPIDRGTEAFF. CDR3 DNA: TGTGCCAGCAGCTCCCCCATAGACAGGGGCACTGAAGCTTTCTTT.

This clonotype appeared many times. The chain has TRBV20-1 and TRBJ2-1; the match to TRBD1 covers 10 bases. V shed 3 bases, J shed 6 bases, and the junction held 2 bases outside the gene matches. This CDR3 region has 13 residues. Germline V gene data show CDR1 as DFQATT and CDR2 as SNEGSKA (reference sequence). CDR3 nucleotides: TGCAGTGCTAGGGACAGGGGGAGCAATGAGCAGTTCTTC. Protein: CSARDRGSNEQFF.

The J gene is TRBJ1-1, the V gene TRBV5-6; a possible D gene is TRBD1 (5 bases). The V and J ends lost 6 bases and 0 bases respectively, with 12 bases between them. From germline, CDR1 is SGHDT and CDR2 YYEEEE. This CDR3 is 14 amino acids long. The CDR3 loop is CASTHWGLNTEAFF. CDR3 sequence (DNA): TGTGCCAGCACCCATTGGGGACTGAACACTGAAGCTTTCTTT. The variable domain in full, with the rest retrieved from reference TRBV5-6 and TRBJ1-1, is DAGVTQSPTHLIKTRGQQVTLRCSPKSGHDTVSWYQQALGQGPQFIFQYYEEEERQRGNFPDRFSGHQFPNYSSELNVNALLLGDSALYLCASTHWGLNTEAFFGQGTRLTVV.

This clonotype was recorded at least ten times. J is TRBJ1-5 and V is TRBV4-3; D ambiguous. The CDR3 consists of 14 residues. Trimming took 1 base from V and 0 from J, leaving 4 bases between them. Germline assignment: CDR1 LGHNA and CDR2 YSLEER. CDR3 nucleotide sequence: TGCGCCAGCAGCCAAGTCTATAGCAATCAGCCCCAGCATTTT. This sequence encodes CASSQVYSNQPQHF.

This clonotype has only one observation. The J gene is TRBJ2-3, the V gene TRBV7-9, with 9 positions matching TRBD2. Germline CDR1 reads SEHNR; CDR2 reads FQNEAQ (reference sequence). V shed 4 bases and J 4 bases; nucleotides not matched to a gene: 15. This CDR3 contains 18 residues. The CDR3 region is CASSSPASGTSRADTQYF. The CDR3 DNA follows: TGTGCCAGCAGCTCTCCTGCTAGCGGGACGTCACGGGCAGATACGCAGTATTTT.